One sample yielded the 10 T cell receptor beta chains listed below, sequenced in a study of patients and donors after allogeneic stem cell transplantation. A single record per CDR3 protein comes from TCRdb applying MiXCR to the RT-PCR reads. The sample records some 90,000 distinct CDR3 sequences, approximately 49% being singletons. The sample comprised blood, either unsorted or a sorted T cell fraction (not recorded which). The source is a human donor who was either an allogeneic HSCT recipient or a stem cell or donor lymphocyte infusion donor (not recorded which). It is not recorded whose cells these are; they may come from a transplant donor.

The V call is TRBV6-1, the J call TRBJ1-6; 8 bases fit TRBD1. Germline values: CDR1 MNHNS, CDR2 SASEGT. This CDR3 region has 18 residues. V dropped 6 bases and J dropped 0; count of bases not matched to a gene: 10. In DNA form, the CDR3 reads TGTGCCAGCAGACTTGGACAGGGAGGGAGCTCCTATAATTCACCCCTCCACTTT. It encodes CASRLGQGGSSYNSPLHF.

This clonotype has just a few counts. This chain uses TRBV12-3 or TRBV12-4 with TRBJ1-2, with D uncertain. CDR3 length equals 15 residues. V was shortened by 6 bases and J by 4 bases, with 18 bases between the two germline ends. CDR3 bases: TGTGCCAGCAGCGGAGTAGTCCCTCTCTCCTATGGCTACACCTTC. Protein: CASSGVVPLSYGYTF.

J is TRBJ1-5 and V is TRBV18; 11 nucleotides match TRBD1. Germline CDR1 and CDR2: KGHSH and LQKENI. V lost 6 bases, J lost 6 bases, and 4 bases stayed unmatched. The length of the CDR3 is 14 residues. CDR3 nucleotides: TGTGCCAGCTCCGGGACAGGGGGAAGTCAGCCCCAGCATTTT. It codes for CASSGTGGSQPQHF.

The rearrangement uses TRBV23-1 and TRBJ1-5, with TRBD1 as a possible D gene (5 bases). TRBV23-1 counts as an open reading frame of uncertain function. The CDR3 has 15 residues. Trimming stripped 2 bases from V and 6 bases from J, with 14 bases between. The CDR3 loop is CASSQRLGGPQPQHF. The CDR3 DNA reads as TGCGCCAGCAGTCAAAGATTGGGGGGTCCTCAGCCCCAGCATTTT.

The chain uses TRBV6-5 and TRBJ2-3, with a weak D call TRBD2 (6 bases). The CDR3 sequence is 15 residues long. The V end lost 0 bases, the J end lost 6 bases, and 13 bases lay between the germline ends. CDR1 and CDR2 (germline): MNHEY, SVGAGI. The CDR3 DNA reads TGTGCCAGCAGTTACTCGCACGGGAGTGCGGATACGCAGTATTTT. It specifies CASSYSHGSADTQYF.

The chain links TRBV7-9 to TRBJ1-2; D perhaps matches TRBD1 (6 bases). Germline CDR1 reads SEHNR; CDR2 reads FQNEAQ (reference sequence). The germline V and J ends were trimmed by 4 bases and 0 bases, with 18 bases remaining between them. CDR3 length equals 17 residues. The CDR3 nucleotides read TGTGCCAGCAGCTCGGCTTATTTACAGGGAGCTAACTATGGCTACACCTTC. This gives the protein CASSSAYLQGANYGYTF.

CDR3 protein: CASRRWEGEGTEAFF. DNA of the CDR3: TGTGCCAGCAGACGTTGGGAAGGGGAAGGCACTGAAGCTTTCTTT. The chain combines TRBV6-5 with TRBJ1-1; maybe TRBD1 (5 bases). Trimming pared 6 bases from V and 4 bases from J, leaving 18 bases between. CDR3 length equals 15 residues. Germline V gene lookup returns CDR1 MNHEY and CDR2 SVGAGI.

CDR3 nucleotide sequence: TGCAGCGCCGGTCAGATGAACACTGAAGCTTTCTTT. This sequence encodes CSAGQMNTEAFF. The gene calls are TRBV29-1 and TRBJ1-1; D uncertain. Germline values: CDR1 SQVTM, CDR2 ANQGSEA. V was pared by 7 bases and J by 0 bases, with 9 bases between. The CDR3 is 12 amino acids.

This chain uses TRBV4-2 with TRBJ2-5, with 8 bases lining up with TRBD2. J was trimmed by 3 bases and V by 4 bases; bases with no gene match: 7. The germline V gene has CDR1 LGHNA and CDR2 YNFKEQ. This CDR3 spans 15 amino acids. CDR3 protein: CASSRRLAQEETQYF. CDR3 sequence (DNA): TGTGCCAGCAGCCGGAGACTAGCGCAAGAAGAGACCCAGTACTTC.

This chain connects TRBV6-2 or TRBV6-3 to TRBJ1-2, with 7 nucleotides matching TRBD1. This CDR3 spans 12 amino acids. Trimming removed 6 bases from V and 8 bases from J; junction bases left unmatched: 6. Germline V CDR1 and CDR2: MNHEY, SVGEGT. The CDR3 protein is CASSMTGYGYTF. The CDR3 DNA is TGTGCCAGCAGCATGACAGGGTACGGCTACACCTTC.